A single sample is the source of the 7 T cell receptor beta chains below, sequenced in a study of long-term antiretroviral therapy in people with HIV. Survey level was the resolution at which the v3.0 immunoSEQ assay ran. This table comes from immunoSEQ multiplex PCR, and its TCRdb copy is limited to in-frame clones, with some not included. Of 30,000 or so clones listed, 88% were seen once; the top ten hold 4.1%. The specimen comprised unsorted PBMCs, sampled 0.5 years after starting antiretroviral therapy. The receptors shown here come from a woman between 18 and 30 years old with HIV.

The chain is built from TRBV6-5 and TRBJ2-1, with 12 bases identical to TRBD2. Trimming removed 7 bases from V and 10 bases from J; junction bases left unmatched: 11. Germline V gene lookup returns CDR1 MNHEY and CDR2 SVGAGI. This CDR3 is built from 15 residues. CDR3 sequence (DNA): TGTGCCAGCACTGTGGGGCTAGCGGGAGGGGGCGAGCAGTTCTTC. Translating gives CASTVGLAGGGEQFF.

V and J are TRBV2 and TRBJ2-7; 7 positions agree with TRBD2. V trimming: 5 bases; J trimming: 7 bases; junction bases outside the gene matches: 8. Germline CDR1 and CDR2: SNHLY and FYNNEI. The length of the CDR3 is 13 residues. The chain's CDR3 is CASSPGEGREQYF. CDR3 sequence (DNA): TGTGCCAGCAGTCCCGGGGAGGGGAGGGAGCAGTACTTC.

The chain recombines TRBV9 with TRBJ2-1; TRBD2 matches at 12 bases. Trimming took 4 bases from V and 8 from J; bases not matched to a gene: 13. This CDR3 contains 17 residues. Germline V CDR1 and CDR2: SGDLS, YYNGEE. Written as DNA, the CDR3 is TGTGCCAGCAGCTCCGGGGTTCTAGCGGGAGGGTTCGATGAGCAGTTCTTC. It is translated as CASSSGVLAGGFDEQFF.

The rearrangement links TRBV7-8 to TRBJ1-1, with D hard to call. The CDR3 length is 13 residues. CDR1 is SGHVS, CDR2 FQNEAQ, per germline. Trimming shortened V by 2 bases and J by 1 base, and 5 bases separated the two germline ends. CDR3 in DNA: TGTGCCAGCAGCTTAAATACGAACACTGAAGCTTTCTTT. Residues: CASSLNTNTEAFF.

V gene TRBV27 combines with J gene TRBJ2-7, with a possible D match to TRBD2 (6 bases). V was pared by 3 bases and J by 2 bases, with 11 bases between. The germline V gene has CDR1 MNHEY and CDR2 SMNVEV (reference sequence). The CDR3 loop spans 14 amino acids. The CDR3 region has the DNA TGTGCCAGCAGTTTGATAGGGACTCCCTACGAGCAGTACTTC. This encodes CASSLIGTPYEQYF.

The CDR3 bases are TGCGCCAGCAGCCAAGAAGGGCACAGGGTTAGCACAGATACGCAGTATTTT. This gives the protein CASSQEGHRVSTDTQYF. This rearrangement joins TRBV4-3 to TRBJ2-3; possibly TRBD1 for D (6 bases). The CDR3 contains 17 residues. V lost 0 bases and J lost 0, with 13 bases in between. The V gene's germline CDR1 is LGHNA and CDR2 YSLEER.

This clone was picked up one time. The CDR3 sequence is CAGGRELYEQYF. DNA for the CDR3: TGTGCCGGCGGGCGGGAGCTCTACGAGCAGTACTTC. The gene calls are TRBV25-1 and TRBJ2-7; 7 bases are shared with TRBD2. CDR3 length: 12 amino acids. V was clipped by 11 bases and J by 3 bases; unmatched bases: 7. Germline CDR1 is MGHDK and CDR2 is SYGVNS.